One and the same sample provided the 32 T cell receptor beta chains below, sequenced in a study of beta chain features in type 1 diabetes. Findings of the study overall: Moderate but significant shortening of TCRB CDR3s was recorded in all four CD4+ subsets from Type 1 diabetes patients.

These receptors lack a known antigen. Reverse transcribing all isolated RNA meant expressed TCRB transcripts were sequenced. Sequenced by immunoSEQ multiplex PCR; TCRdb stores in-frame clones only, minus some. The sample has 130,000 to 150,000 clones; roughly an eighth are singletons. What was sequenced was central memory CD4+ T cells from blood. These receptors were collected from a man aged 18 to 29 with type 1 diabetes.

This chain joins TRBV7-2 and TRBJ2-5; perhaps TRBD1 as D (7 bases). V was cut by 3 bases and J by 2 bases, with 10 bases left in between. Germline-derived CDR1 and CDR2 are SGHTA and FQGNSA. The CDR3 runs to 14 residues. The chain's CDR3 is CASSFAGQQETQYF. The CDR3 bases are TGTGCCAGCAGCTTCGCGGGACAGCAAGAGACCCAGTACTTC.

Notes on this clone: A much larger clone sits a single nucleotide away, making a read error possible. This CDR3 is CASSDSGTGTYEQYF. CDR3 DNA: TGTGCCAGCAGCGACTCGGGGACAGGGACCTACGAGCAGTACTTC. The J gene is TRBJ2-7, the V gene TRBV7-2, with 9 bases that match TRBD1. There are 15 residues in the CDR3. J was trimmed by 2 bases and V by 5 bases; bases with no gene match: 7. Germline V gene data show CDR1 as SGHTA and CDR2 as FQGNSA.

By sample share, this clone is medium-sized. The rearrangement links TRBV27 to TRBJ2-5; 9 bases are shared with TRBD1. Germline CDR1 MNHEY, CDR2 SMNVEV (reference sequence). This CDR3 is built from 12 residues. Trimming at V came to 8 bases and at J to 5 bases, leaving 3 bases not matched to a gene. The CDR3 loop reads CASGQGLETQYF. In nucleotides, the CDR3 is TGTGCCAGCGGACAGGGGTTGGAGACCCAGTACTTC.

The gene calls are TRBV27 and TRBJ2-7, with TRBD1 matching 10 bases. The V segment lost 6 bases and the J segment 2 bases; nucleotides outside the gene matches: 7. Germline-derived CDR1 and CDR2 are MNHEY and SMNVEV (reference sequence). The CDR3 is 15 residues long. This chain's CDR3 is CASSPGQGGPYEQYF. DNA for the CDR3: TGTGCCAGCAGCCCCGGACAGGGGGGCCCCTACGAGCAGTACTTC.

The chain links TRBV10-2 to TRBJ2-3, with 13 nucleotides matching TRBD2. Germline V CDR1 and CDR2: WSHSY, SAAADI. The junction had 12 bases not matched to a gene; V was cut back by 6 bases and J by 3 bases. The CDR3 sequence is 18 residues long. The CDR3, as DNA: TGCGCCAGCAGGGACACTAGCGGGGGGGATTCTAGGACAGATACGCAGTATTTT. It encodes CASRDTSGGDSRTDTQYF.

V and J are TRBV30 and TRBJ2-1; maybe TRBD2 (7 bases). The ends were cut back, 5 bases at V and 5 bases at J, with 10 bases in the middle. The V gene's germline CDR1 is GTSNPN and CDR2 SVGIG (reference sequence). The CDR3 has 12 residues. Here the CDR3 reads CAWDGGHNEQFF. The CDR3 nucleotides read TGTGCCTGGGACGGGGGGCACAATGAGCAGTTCTTC.

This clone has a handful of counts. The chain has TRBV2 and TRBJ2-7; 8 bases map to TRBD1. CDR3 length equals 14 residues. V was pared by 7 bases and J by 4 bases, with 9 bases of the junction left unmatched. CDR1 is SNHLY, CDR2 FYNNEI, per germline. The CDR3 sequence: CASKGGTGTYEQYF. The CDR3 bases are TGTGCCAGCAAGGGCGGGACAGGAACGTACGAGCAGTACTTC.

The sample holds a few counts of this clone. The chain is built from TRBV5-6 and TRBJ2-1; no firm D call. The germline gives CDR1 SGHDT, CDR2 YYEEEE. CDR3 length: 12 residues. V lost 4 bases and J 4 bases, leaving 6 bases between the germline ends. The CDR3 nucleotides read TGTGCCAGCAGCCGTGAGTACAATGAGCAGTTCTTC. Its protein is CASSREYNEQFF.

The V gene is TRBV30, the J gene TRBJ1-2; D may be TRBD1 (6 bases). Trimming pared 4 bases from V and 6 bases from J, leaving 15 bases between. Germline V gives CDR1 GTSNPN, CDR2 SVGIG (reference sequence). The CDR3 consists of 13 residues. Here the CDR3 reads CAWNGGERDGYTF. Written as DNA, the CDR3 is TGTGCCTGGAACGGGGGCGAGAGAGATGGCTACACCTTC. The complete variable domain, with remaining parts taken from reference TRBV30 and TRBJ1-2, reads SQTIHQWPATLVQPVGSPLSLECTVEGTSNPNLYWYRQAAGRGLQLLFYSVGIGQISSEVPQNLSASRPQDRQFILSSKKLLLSDSGFYLCAWNGGERDGYTFGSGTRLTVV.

This clone was seen a few times. This chain connects TRBV4-2 to TRBJ1-4, with TRBD1 matching over 9 bases. Trimming took 4 bases from V and 3 from J; bases not matched to a gene: 12. This CDR3 has 18 amino acids. Germline V gene data show CDR1 as LGHNA and CDR2 as YNFKEQ. The CDR3 loop is CASSRQQGAEGANEKLFF. Here the CDR3 DNA reads TGTGCCAGCAGCCGACAACAGGGGGCCGAGGGAGCTAATGAAAAACTGTTTTTT.

The V gene is TRBV30, the J gene TRBJ1-6; D is unresolved. The CDR3 has 15 residues. Trimming took 1 base from V and 0 from J, leaving 7 bases between them. Germline V CDR1 and CDR2: GTSNPN, SVGIG (reference sequence). CDR3 DNA: TGTGCCTGGAGTGCCGAGAGCTCCTATAATTCACCCCTCCACTTT. It translates to CAWSAESSYNSPLHF.

The chain links TRBV19 to TRBJ2-3; 8 bases fit TRBD2. This CDR3 region has 14 residues. V lost 4 bases, J lost 6 bases, and 6 bases stayed unmatched. Looked up from germline, CDR1 is LNHDA and CDR2 is SQIVND (reference sequence). The CDR3 DNA reads TGTGCCAGTAGTAAAGCGGGGGCGGAGGATACGCAGTATTTT. Protein sequence: CASSKAGAEDTQYF. Full variable domain (remainder filled in from reference TRBV19 and TRBJ2-3): DGGITQSPKYLFRKEGQNVTLSCEQNLNHDAMYWYRQDPGQGLRLIYYSQIVNDFQKGDIAEGYSVSREKKESFPLTVTSAQKNPTAFYLCASSKAGAEDTQYFGPGTRLTVL.

The rearrangement uses TRBV4-2 and TRBJ1-6; D call uncertain. V shed 1 base and J shed 6 bases, with 10 bases lying between them. The V gene's germline CDR1 is LGHNA and CDR2 YNFKEQ. The CDR3 totals 15 residues. The CDR3 reads CASSQGERANSPLHF. CDR3 sequence (DNA): TGTGCCAGCAGCCAAGGTGAAAGGGCTAATTCACCCCTCCACTTT.

V and J are TRBV12-2 and TRBJ2-5; no DNA check was done on the table's D call, TRBD1. TRBV12-2 is flagged as a pseudogene. This CDR3 contains 14 residues. The CDR3 spells CASRLRPGAETQYF. In DNA form, the CDR3 reads TGTGCAAGTCGCCTCCGACCTGGGGCGGAGACCCAGTACTTC.

This clone was seen only a few times. V gene TRBV5-1 combines with J gene TRBJ2-3; the D call may be TRBD1 or TRBD2 (5 bases each). Per germline, CDR1 SGHRS and CDR2 YFSETQ. The CDR3 sequence is 14 residues long. The ends were cut back, 4 bases at V and 6 bases at J, with 15 bases in the middle. This CDR3 is CASSPRELADTQYF. The CDR3 nucleotides are TGCGCCAGCAGCCCCAGGGAGCTGGCTGATACGCAGTATTTT.

The V and J genes are TRBV6-1 and TRBJ1-5; D is ambiguous. With 5 bases removed from V and 6 bases from J, the gap between germline ends came to 8 bases. The CDR3 is made up of 12 amino acids. Germline-derived CDR1 and CDR2 are MNHNS and SASEGT. CDR3 protein: CASSNGPQPQHF. In DNA form, the CDR3 reads TGTGCCAGCAGTAACGGGCCTCAGCCCCAGCATTTT.

This clone was seen more than once but under ten times. The chain joins TRBV29-1 to TRBJ2-3; possible D gene TRBD2, 5 bases. The CDR3 is made up of 14 amino acids. The V end was cut by 3 bases, the J end by 0 bases, with 10 bases between. The V gene's germline CDR1 is SQVTM and CDR2 ANQGSEA. The DNA of the CDR3 is TGCAGCGTTGAGAGGGAAGGGAGCACAGATACGCAGTATTTT. It codes for CSVEREGSTDTQYF.

This clone turned up a few times. The V gene is TRBV5-4, the J gene TRBJ2-1; TRBD2 is a possible D gene (6 bases). The V end was cut by 9 bases, the J end by 1 base, with 11 bases between. Germline CDR1 SGHNT, CDR2 YYREEE (reference sequence). The CDR3 runs to 13 residues. The CDR3: CATGGESYNEQFF. The CDR3 region has the DNA TGTGCCACCGGCGGGGAGTCCTACAATGAGCAGTTCTTC.

In this sample, this clone turned up a few times. The chain links TRBV7-9 to TRBJ1-1, with D uncertain. Trimming removed 5 bases from V and 8 bases from J, with 12 bases in between. Germline assignment: CDR1 SEHNR and CDR2 FQNEAQ (reference sequence). The CDR3 contains 12 residues. The CDR3 protein is CASSLKDLEAFF. CDR3 DNA: TGTGCCAGCAGCCTGAAGGACTTGGAAGCTTTCTTT.

This chain uses TRBV10-3 with TRBJ2-5; 7 bases align to TRBD1. The CDR3 has 13 amino acids. V lost 8 bases and J lost 2; bases outside the gene matches: 5. Per the germline V gene, CDR1 is ENHRY and CDR2 is SYGVKD. CDR3 sequence reads: CAIAGTEQETQYF. CDR3 nucleotide sequence: TGTGCCATCGCCGGGACAGAACAAGAGACCCAGTACTTC.

The table lists this clone with a few counts. The chain carries TRBV6-5 and TRBJ1-5; no clear D gene. V was cut by 2 bases and J by 9 bases, with 8 bases left in between. Germline CDR1 reads MNHEY; CDR2 reads SVGAGI. The length of the CDR3 is 12 residues. CDR3 bases: TGTGCCAGCAGTTACCTGGAGGGGCCCCAGCATTTT. It yields the protein CASSYLEGPQHF.

The chain links TRBV14 to TRBJ2-7, with 7 bases identical to TRBD2. The CDR3 extends over 13 amino acids. The ends lost 1 base at V and 6 bases at J; junction bases unmatched: 3. The germline gives CDR1 SGHDN, CDR2 FVKESK. CDR3 loop: CASSQGLAGEQYF. CDR3 coding DNA: TGTGCCAGCAGCCAAGGACTAGCTGGCGAGCAGTACTTC.

The chain is built from TRBV5-6 and TRBJ2-7; D assignment may be TRBD1 or TRBD2 (5 bases each). Trimming took off 5 bases at V and 4 bases at J, with 19 bases between the two ends. Germline V CDR1 and CDR2: SGHDT, YYEEEE. This CDR3 comprises 15 residues. The CDR3 DNA follows: TGTGCCAGCAGTACAGCCGGGACGATCACTTACGAGCAGTACTTC. Protein product: CASSTAGTITYEQYF.

This clone was recorded at least ten times. The rearrangement uses TRBV11-1 and TRBJ2-5; possibly TRBD1 for D (5 bases). CDR3 size: 14 residues. Trimming left V 5 bases short and J 4 bases short, with 14 bases between. Germline lookup yields CDR1 SGHAT and CDR2 FQDESV (reference sequence). CDR3 coding DNA: TGTGCCAGCAGCCCGATCGACAGCCTAGAGACCCAGTACTTC. Its translation is CASSPIDSLETQYF.

The chain combines TRBV14 with TRBJ2-7; tentatively, D is TRBD1 (5 bases). Deletions cut 4 bases from V and 12 bases from J, with 13 bases between. In germline, CDR1 is SGHDN, CDR2 FVKESK. This CDR3 spans 11 amino acids. DNA for the CDR3: TGTGCCAGCAGCCGGGGCCCCCGTGCGTACTTC. Its protein is CASSRGPRAYF.

In this sample, this clone turned up a few times. Other DNA sequences in this sample translate to the same CDR3. The chain recombines TRBV29-1 with TRBJ1-2; possible D gene TRBD1, 5 bases. CDR1 is SQVTM, CDR2 ANQGSEA, per germline. V gave up 5 bases and J gave up 4 bases, with 8 bases separating them. This CDR3 contains 11 residues. CDR3 DNA sequence: TGCAGCGTTAAAGGGACCTATGGCTACACCTTC. Translation: CSVKGTYGYTF.

Only a few counts were recorded for this clone. V and J are TRBV6-6 and TRBJ2-3; D may match TRBD1 or TRBD2 (5 bases each). The CDR3 contains 15 residues. The germline V gene encodes CDR1 MNHNY and CDR2 SVGAGI (reference sequence). V gave up 6 bases and J gave up 4 bases, with 17 bases separating them. For the CDR3, the DNA is TGTGCCAGCAGGGACGGGACGGCGGGTGCAGATACGCAGTATTTT. This encodes CASRDGTAGADTQYF.

The CDR3 DNA follows: TGTGCCTGGGGTAGCGGGGTAGGAGATACGCAGTATTTT. Its translation: CAWGSGVGDTQYF. The J gene is TRBJ2-3, the V gene TRBV30; TRBD2 matches at 8 bases. CDR1 is GTSNPN, CDR2 SVGIG, per germline (reference sequence). The ends lost 5 bases at V and 5 bases at J; junction bases unmatched: 6. This CDR3 comprises 13 residues.

The chain recombines TRBV6-5 with TRBJ2-2; D possibly uses TRBD1 or TRBD2 (5 bases each). The CDR3 is made up of 13 amino acids. Germline assignment: CDR1 MNHEY and CDR2 SVGAGI. V shed 5 bases and J shed 9 bases, with 13 bases lying between them. The CDR3 here is CASSGGVARELFF. DNA for the CDR3: TGTGCCAGCAGTGGGGGTGTCGCTCGGGAGCTGTTTTTT.

The V gene is TRBV5-1, the J gene TRBJ2-7; TRBD2 aligns across 11 bases. CDR1 and CDR2 from the germline V gene are SGHRS and YFSETQ. Trimming took 4 bases from V and 4 from J; bases not matched to a gene: 4. The length of the CDR3 is 14 residues. CDR3 sequence (DNA): TGCGCCAGCAGCGGCGGGACTAGCGGTTACGAGCAGTACTTC. Its protein is CASSGGTSGYEQYF.

This clone was observed a handful of times. The chain couples TRBV27 to TRBJ2-3, with D possibly TRBD2 on 5 matching bases. CDR3 size: 13 residues. Per the germline V gene, CDR1 is MNHEY and CDR2 is SMNVEV (reference sequence). V gave up 3 bases and J gave up 1 base, with 5 bases separating them. The DNA of the CDR3 is TGTGCCAGCAGTTTTAGCGGCACAGATACGCAGTATTTT. It is translated as CASSFSGTDTQYF.

This clone was recorded only once. This chain links TRBV7-2 with TRBJ2-2, with D tentatively TRBD1 (5 bases). Deletions cut 5 bases from V and 7 bases from J, with 14 bases between. CDR3 length: 14 amino acids. CDR1 is SGHTA, CDR2 FQGNSA, per germline. This CDR3 is CASSATQGDGELFF. The DNA of the CDR3 is TGTGCCAGCAGCGCCACCCAGGGTGACGGGGAGCTGTTTTTT.